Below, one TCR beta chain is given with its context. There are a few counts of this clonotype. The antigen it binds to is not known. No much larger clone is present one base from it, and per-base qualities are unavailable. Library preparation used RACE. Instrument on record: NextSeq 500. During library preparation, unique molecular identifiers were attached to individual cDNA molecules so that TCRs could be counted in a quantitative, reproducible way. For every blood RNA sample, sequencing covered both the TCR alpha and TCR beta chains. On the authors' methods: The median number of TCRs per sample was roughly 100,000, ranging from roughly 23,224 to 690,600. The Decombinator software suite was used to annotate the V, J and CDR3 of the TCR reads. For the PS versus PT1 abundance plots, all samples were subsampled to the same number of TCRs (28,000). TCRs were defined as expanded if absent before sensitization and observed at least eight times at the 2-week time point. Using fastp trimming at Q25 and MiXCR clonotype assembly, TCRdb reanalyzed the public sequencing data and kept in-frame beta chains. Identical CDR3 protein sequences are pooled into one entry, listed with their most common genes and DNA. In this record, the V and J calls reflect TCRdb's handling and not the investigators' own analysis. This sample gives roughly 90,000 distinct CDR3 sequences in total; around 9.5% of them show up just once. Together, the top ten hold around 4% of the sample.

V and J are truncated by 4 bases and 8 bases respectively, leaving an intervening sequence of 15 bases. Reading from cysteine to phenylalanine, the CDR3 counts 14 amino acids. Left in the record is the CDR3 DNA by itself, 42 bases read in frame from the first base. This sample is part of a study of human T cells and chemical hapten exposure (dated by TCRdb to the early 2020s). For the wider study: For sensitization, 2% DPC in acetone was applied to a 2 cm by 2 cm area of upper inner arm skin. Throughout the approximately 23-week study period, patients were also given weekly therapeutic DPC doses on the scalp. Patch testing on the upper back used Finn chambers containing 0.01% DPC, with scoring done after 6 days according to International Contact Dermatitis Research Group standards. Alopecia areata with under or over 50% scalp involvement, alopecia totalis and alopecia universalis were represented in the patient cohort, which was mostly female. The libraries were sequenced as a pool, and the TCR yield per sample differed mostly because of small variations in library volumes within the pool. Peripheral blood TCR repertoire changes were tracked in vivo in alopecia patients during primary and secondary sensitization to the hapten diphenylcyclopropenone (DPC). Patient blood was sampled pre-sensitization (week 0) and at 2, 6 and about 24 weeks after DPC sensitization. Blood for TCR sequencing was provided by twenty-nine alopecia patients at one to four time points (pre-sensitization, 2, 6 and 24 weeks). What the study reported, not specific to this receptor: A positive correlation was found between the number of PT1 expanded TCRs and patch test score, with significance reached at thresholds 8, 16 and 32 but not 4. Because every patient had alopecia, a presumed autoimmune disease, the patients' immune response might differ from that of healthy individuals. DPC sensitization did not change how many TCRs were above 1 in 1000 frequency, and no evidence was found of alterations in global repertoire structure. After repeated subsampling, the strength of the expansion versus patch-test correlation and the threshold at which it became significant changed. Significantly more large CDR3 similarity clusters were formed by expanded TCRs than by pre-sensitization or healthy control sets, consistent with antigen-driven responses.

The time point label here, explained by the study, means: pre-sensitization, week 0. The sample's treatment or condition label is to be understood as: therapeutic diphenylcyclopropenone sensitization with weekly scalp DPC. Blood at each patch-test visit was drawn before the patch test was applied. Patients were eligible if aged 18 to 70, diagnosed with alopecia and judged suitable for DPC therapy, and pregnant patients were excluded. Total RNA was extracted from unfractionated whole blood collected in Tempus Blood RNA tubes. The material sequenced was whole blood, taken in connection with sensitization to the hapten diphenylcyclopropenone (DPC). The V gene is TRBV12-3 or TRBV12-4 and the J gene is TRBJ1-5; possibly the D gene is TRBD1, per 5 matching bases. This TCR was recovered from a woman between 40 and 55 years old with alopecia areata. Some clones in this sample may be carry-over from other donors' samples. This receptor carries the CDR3 CASSSSGTGEPQHF. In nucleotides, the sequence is TGTGCCAGCAGTTCCTCGGGGACTGGGGAGCCCCAGCATTTT.